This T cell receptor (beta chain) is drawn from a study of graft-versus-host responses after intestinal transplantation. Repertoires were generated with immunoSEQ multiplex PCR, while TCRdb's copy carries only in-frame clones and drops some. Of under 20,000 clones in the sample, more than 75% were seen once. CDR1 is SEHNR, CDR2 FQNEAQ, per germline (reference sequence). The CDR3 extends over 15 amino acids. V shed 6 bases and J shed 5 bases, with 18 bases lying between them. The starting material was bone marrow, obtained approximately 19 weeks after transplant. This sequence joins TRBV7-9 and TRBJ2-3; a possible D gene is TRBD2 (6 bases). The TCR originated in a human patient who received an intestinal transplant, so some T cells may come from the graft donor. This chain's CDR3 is CASSSILATIDTQYF. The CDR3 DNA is TGTGCCAGCAGTTCTATCCTAGCGACCATAGATACGCAGTATTTT.